Given below is one T cell receptor beta chain in context. One end of the junction varies from germline; a read error may be responsible. Each of the CD4+ naive, central memory, regulatory and stem cell-like memory populations was sorted via CD45RO/CCR7/CD25/CD127/CD95/CD27. This sample is drawn from a study of beta chain features in type 1 diabetes. Expressed TCRB transcripts were sequenced, since all the RNA that had been isolated was reverse transcribed. Using immunoSEQ multiplex PCR, the repertoire was profiled, and TCRdb retains in-frame clones only, with some absent. The table includes about 320,000 clones, about 15% detected once. Per the germline V gene, CDR1 is MNHNS and CDR2 is SASEGT. CDR3 length equals 17 residues.

Sequenced: central memory CD4+ T cells from blood. This receptor was identified in a man aged 25 to 40 in good health. This sequence joins TRBV6-1 and TRBJ2-1; TRBD2 agrees at 8 bases. CDR3 protein: CAISASSGSISYNEQFF. CDR3 bases: TGTGCCATCAGTGCATCGAGCGGGAGTATTAGTTACAATGAGCAGTTCTTC.